This T cell receptor beta chain came from a study of blood T cell repertoires in COVID-19. Study-wide background: The origin of the acute and convalescent COVID-19 samples was the United States, Italy and Spain. In each case, the material was cDNA or gDNA derived from T cells, B-cell-depleted T cells, or PBMCs.

The V end was cut by 2 bases, the J end by 6 bases, with 16 bases between. The germline CDR1 and CDR2 sequences are MNHEY and SMNVEV (reference sequence). The CDR3 sequence is 15 residues long. Original analysis: Reference gene primer amplification yielded estimated nucleated cell counts. The data were produced by immunoSEQ multiplex PCR, yet TCRdb's version contains in-frame clones alone and is incomplete. The DNA was the basis for D and trimming; V, J and clone size are from that table. The table shows over 90,000 clones, with roughly four fifths occurring only once. The rearrangement links TRBV27 to TRBJ1-1; no clear D. The clonotype comes from a man between 45 and 60 years old with active or convalescent COVID-19. What was sequenced was peripheral blood. The CDR3 sequence: CASSLEPGVMAEAFF. The CDR3 DNA reads TGTGCCAGCAGTTTAGAGCCGGGAGTAATGGCTGAAGCTTTCTTT.